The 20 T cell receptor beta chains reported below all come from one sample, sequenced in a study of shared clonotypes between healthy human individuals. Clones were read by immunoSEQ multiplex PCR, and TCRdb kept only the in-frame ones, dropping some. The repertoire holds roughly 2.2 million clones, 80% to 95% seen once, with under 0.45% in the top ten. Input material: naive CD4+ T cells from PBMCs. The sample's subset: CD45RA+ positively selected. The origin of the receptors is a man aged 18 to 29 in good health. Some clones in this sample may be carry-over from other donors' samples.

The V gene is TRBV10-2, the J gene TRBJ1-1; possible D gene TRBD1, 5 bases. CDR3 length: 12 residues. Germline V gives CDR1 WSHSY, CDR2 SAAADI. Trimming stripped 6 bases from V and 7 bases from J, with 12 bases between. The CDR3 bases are TGCGCCAGCAGCTATTGGGGCGGTGAAGCTTTCTTT. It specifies CASSYWGGEAFF.

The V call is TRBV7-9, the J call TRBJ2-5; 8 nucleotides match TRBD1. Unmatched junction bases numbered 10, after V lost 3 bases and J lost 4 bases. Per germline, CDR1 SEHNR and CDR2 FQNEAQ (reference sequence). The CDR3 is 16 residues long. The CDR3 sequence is CASSFGQGARGETQYF. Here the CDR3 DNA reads TGTGCCAGCAGCTTCGGGCAGGGGGCGAGAGGAGAGACCCAGTACTTC.

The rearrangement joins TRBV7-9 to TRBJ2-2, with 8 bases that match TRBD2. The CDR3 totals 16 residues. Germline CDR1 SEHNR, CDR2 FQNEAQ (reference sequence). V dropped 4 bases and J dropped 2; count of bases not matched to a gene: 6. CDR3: CASSSFGLANTGELFF. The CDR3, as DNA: TGTGCCAGCAGCTCCTTCGGACTAGCTAACACCGGGGAGCTGTTTTTT.

The DNA of the CDR3 is TGTGCCAGCAGCCCCTCAGCGACCTACAATGAGCAGTTCTTC. Translated, it gives CASSPSATYNEQFF. The chain recombines TRBV5-4 with TRBJ2-1; D remains unclear. The CDR3 is 14 amino acids. Trimming stripped 4 bases from V and 2 bases from J, with 10 bases between. Germline V gene sequence: CDR1 SGHNT, CDR2 YYREEE (reference sequence).

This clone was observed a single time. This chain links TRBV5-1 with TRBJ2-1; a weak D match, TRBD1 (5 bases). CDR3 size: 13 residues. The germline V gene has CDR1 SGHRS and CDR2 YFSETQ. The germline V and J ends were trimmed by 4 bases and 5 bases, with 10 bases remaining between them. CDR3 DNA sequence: TGCGCCAGCAGCCAAGGGGCCAACAATGAGCAGTTCTTC. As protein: CASSQGANNEQFF.

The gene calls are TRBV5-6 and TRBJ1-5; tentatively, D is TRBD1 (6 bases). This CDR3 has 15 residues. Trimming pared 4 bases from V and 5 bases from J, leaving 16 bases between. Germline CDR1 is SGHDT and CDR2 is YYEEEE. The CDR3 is CASSLTGTGYQPQHF. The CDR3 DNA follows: TGTGCCAGCAGCCTGACAGGTACGGGATATCAGCCCCAGCATTTT.

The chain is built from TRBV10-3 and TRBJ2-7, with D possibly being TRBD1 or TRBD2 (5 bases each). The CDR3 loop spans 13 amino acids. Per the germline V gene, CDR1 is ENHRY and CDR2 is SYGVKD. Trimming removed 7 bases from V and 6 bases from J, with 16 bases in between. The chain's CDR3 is CAITQTVGAEQYF. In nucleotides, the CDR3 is TGTGCCATCACCCAGACAGTCGGGGCCGAGCAGTACTTC.

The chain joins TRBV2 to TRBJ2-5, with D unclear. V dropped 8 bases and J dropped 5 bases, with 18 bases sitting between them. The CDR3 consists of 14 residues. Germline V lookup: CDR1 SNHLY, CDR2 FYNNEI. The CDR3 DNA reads TGTGCCAGCCTCCCCGGACGCCGGTGGGAGACCCAGTACTTC. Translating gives CASLPGRRWETQYF.

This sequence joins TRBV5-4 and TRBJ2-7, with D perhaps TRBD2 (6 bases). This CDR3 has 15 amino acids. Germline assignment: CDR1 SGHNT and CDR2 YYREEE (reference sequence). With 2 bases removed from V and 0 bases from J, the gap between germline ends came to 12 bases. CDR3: CASSFGGTFSYEQYF. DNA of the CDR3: TGTGCCAGCAGCTTTGGGGGGACCTTCTCCTACGAGCAGTACTTC. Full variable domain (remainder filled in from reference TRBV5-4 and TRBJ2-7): ETGVTQSPTHLIKTRGQQVTLRCSSQSGHNTVSWYQQALGQGPQFIFQYYREEENGRGNFPPRFSGLQFPNYSSELNVNALELDDSALYLCASSFGGTFSYEQYFGPGTRLTVT.

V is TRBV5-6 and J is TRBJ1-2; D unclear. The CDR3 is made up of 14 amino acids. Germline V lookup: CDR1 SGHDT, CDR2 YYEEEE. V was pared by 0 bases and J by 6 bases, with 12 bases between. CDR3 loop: CASSLAGQRDGYTF. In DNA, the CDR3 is TGTGCCAGCAGCTTGGCTGGGCAAAGGGATGGCTACACCTTC.

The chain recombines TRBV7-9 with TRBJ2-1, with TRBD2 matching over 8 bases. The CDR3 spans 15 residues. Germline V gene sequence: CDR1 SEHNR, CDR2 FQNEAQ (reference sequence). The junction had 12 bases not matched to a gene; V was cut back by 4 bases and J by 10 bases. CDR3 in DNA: TGTGCCAGCAGCTCTCACAGCGGGAGATTCAGGGAGCAGTTCTTC. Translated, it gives CASSSHSGRFREQFF.

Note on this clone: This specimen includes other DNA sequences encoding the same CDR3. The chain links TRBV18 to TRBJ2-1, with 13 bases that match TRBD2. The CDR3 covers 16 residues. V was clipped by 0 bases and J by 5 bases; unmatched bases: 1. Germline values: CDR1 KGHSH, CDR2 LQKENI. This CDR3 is CASSPPGLAGDNEQFF. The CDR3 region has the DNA TGTGCCAGCTCACCACCAGGACTAGCGGGAGACAATGAGCAGTTCTTC.

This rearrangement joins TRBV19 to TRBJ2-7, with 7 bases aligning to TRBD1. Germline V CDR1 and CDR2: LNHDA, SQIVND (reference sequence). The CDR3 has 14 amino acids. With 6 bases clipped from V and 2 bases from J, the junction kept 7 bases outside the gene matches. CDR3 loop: CASSEGARPYEQYF. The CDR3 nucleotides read TGTGCCAGTAGCGAGGGGGCTAGGCCCTACGAGCAGTACTTC. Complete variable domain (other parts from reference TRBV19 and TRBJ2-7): DGGITQSPKYLFRKEGQNVTLSCEQNLNHDAMYWYRQDPGQGLRLIYYSQIVNDFQKGDIAEGYSVSREKKESFPLTVTSAQKNPTAFYLCASSEGARPYEQYFGPGTRLTVT.

The CDR3 DNA reads as TGTGCCAGCAGTCCCGGGGGAACGGTGGGAGAGACCCAGTACTTC. It yields the protein CASSPGGTVGETQYF. V and J are TRBV6-5 and TRBJ2-5; possibly TRBD2 for D (6 bases). CDR3 length: 15 amino acids. Trimming took 5 bases from V and 4 from J, leaving 17 bases between them. Germline V lookup: CDR1 MNHEY, CDR2 SVGAGI.

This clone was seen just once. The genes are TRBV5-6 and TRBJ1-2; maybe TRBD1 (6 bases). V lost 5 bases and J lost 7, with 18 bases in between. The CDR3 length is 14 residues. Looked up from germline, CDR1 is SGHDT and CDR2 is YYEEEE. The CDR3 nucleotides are TGTGCCAGCAGGGGAGCGGGGGCTTTTGGTGGCTACACCTTC. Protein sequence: CASRGAGAFGGYTF.

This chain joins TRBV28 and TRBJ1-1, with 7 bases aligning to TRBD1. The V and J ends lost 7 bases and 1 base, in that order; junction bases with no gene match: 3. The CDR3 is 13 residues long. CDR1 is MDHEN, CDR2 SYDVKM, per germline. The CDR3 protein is CASTKGANTEAFF. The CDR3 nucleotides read TGTGCCAGCACAAAGGGGGCGAACACTGAAGCTTTCTTT.

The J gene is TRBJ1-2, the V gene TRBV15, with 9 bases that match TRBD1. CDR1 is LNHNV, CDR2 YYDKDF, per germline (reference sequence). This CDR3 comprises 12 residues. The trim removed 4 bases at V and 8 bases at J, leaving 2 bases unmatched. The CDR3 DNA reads TGTGCCACCAGCAAGGGACAGGGAGGCTACACCTTC. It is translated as CATSKGQGGYTF.

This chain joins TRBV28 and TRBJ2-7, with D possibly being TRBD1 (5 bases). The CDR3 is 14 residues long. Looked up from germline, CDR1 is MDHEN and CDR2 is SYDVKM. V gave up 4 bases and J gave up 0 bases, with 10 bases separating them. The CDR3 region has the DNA TGTGCCAGCAGTTCTCTGACAGACTCCTACGAGCAGTACTTC. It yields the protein CASSSLTDSYEQYF.

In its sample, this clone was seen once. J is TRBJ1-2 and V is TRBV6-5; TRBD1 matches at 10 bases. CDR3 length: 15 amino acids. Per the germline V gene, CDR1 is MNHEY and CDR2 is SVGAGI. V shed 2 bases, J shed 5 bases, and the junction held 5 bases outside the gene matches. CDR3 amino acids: CASSYVGTGDYGYTF. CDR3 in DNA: TGTGCCAGCAGTTACGTGGGGACAGGGGATTATGGCTACACCTTC.

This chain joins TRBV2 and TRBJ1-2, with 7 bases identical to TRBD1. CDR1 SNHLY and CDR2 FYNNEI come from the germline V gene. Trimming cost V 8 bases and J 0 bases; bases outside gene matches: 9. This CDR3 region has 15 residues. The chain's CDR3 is CASDPHRGSNYGYTF. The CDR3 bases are TGTGCCAGCGACCCCCACAGGGGCTCTAACTATGGCTACACCTTC.